This T cell receptor (beta chain) originates from a study of PD-1 blockade in classical Hodgkin lymphoma. The length of the CDR3 is 16 residues. V lost 4 bases to trimming and J lost 5 bases; unmatched junction nucleotides: 8. From germline, CDR1 is SNHLY and CDR2 FYNNEI. Assay used: immunoSEQ multiplex PCR; TCRdb lists only in-frame clones, some missing. The repertoire includes around 150,000 clones, around 73% of them detected once, and 7.5% to 10% sits in the top ten. In every patient, relapse followed autologous stem cell transplantation, while exposure to brentuximab vedotin differed. The rearrangement links TRBV2 to TRBJ2-2; 9 bases are shared with TRBD1. This clonotype was obtained from a human donor with classical Hodgkin lymphoma. This material consisted of peripheral blood mononuclear cells (PBMCs), taken before the second cycle of nivolumab. The CDR3 loop is CASSGGQGRATGELFF. The CDR3 DNA reads TGTGCCAGCAGTGGGGGACAGGGCCGAGCTACCGGGGAGCTGTTTTTT.